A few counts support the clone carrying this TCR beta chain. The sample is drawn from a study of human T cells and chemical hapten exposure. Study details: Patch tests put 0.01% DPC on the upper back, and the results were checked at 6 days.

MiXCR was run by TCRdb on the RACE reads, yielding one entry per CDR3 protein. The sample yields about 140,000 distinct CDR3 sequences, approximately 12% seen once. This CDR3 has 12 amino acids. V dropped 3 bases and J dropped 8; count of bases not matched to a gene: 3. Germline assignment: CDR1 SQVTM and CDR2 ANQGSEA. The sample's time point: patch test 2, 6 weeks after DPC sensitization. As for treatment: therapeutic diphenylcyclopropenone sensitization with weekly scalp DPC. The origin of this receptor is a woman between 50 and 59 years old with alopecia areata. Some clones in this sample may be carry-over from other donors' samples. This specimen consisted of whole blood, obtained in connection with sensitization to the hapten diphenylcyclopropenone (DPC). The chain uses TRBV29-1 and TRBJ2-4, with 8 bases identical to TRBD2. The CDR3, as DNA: TGCAGCGTTGACGGGGGGGAGGACATTCAGTACTTC. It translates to CSVDGGEDIQYF.